This T cell receptor beta chain was recovered during a study of shared clonotypes between healthy human individuals. The CDR3 loop spans 13 amino acids. Trimming removed 2 bases from V and 8 bases from J, with 12 bases in between. Germline V lookup: CDR1 SGHTA, CDR2 FQGTGA. Sequencing was performed with immunoSEQ multiplex PCR; in TCRdb, only in-frame clones are kept and a portion is missing. Here the sample spans about 2.3 million clones, approximately 90% being singletons. All of the donors resided in Nashville, Tennessee, and each was a Caucasian adult. The receptor comes from a man younger than 35 in good health. Some clones in this sample may be carry-over from other donors' samples. The chain is built from TRBV7-3 and TRBJ1-2; TRBD1 might be the D (5 bases). Specimen: naive CD4+ T cells from PBMCs. Subset described: CD45RA+ positively selected. CDR3 protein: CASSLRQGTGYTF. The CDR3 DNA reads TGTGCCAGCAGCTTACGCCAGGGTACCGGCTACACCTTC.